A single sample is the source of the 2 T cell receptor beta chains below, sequenced in a study of blood T cell repertoires in COVID-19. TCRdb's copy holds only in-frame clones and misses some; the assay was immunoSEQ multiplex PCR. The sample includes over 10,000 clones, about 76% of them seen just once. Sequenced sample: peripheral blood. These TCRs come from a woman older than 75 with acute or convalescent COVID-19.

This clone is a singleton in its sample. The chain is built from TRBV15 and TRBJ2-5, with D perhaps matching TRBD2 (6 bases). The end of the DNA is better explained by TRBJ2-7, so the J call may be wrong. Germline V gene data show CDR1 as LNHNV and CDR2 as YYDKDF (reference sequence). The CDR3 is 15 amino acids. CDR3 bases: TGTGCCACCAGCAGAGAACTGGGGACTGACTACGAGCAGTACTTC. It is translated as CATSRELGTDYEQYF.

The CDR3 DNA sequence: TGTGCCAGCAGCCAAGATCGCCACAGGGGCTCTCGCAATCAGCCCCAGCATTTT. This translates into CASSQDRHRGSRNQPQHF. The V and J genes are TRBV4-2 and TRBJ1-5; TRBD1 matches 7 bases. CDR1 is LGHNA and CDR2 is YNFKEQ in the germline V gene. The trim removed 0 bases at V and 2 bases at J, leaving 10 bases unmatched. This CDR3 has 18 amino acids.